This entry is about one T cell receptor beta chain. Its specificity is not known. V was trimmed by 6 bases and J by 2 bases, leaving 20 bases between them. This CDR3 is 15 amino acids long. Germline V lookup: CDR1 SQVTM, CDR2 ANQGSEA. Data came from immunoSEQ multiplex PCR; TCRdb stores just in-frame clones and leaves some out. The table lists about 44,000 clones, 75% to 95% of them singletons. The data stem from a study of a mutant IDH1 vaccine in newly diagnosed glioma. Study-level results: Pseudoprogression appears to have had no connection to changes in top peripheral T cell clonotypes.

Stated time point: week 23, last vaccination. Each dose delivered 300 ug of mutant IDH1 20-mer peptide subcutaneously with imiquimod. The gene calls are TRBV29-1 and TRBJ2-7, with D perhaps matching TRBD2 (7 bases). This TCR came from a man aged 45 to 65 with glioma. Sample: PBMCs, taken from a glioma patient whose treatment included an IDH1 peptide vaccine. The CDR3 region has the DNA TGCAGCGTCCAATCACAGGGTCGGGGGGCCTACGAGCAGTACTTC. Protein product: CSVQSQGRGAYEQYF.